This is a list of T cell receptor beta chains from one sample in a study of radiotherapy plus CTLA-4 blockade in lung cancer. Sequencing was performed with immunoSEQ multiplex PCR; in TCRdb, only in-frame clones are kept and a portion is missing. The repertoire holds about 88,000 clones, approximately 75% seen once, with roughly 13% in the top ten. The sequencing used peripheral blood, collected from a patient treated with radiotherapy plus ipilimumab. The receptor set was obtained from a human donor with non-small cell lung cancer that progressed on radiotherapy plus ipilimumab. The CDR3 runs from the conserved cysteine through the conserved F or W. The D gene is left open where the match is weak. The size of a clone is reported for some rows only, either as once, few or many, or as a class for expanded clones.

abundance,j_gene,v_gene,d_gene,CDR3aa,CDR3nt
NA,TRBJ2-7,TRBV5-5,TRBD1,CASSRTGDEQYF,TGTGCCAGCAGCAGGACAGGGGACGAGCAGTACTTC
NA,TRBJ1-2,TRBV9,TRBD1,CASSPRTGEEGYTF,TGTGCCAGCAGCCCCAGAACAGGGGAGGAAGGCTACACCTTC
NA,TRBJ2-1,TRBV11-2,TRBD2,CASSLEGGGEQFF,TGTGCCAGCAGCTTAGAGGGGGGGGGTGAGCAGTTCTTC
NA,TRBJ1-1,TRBV27,TRBD1,CASSGTGALGTEAFF,TGTGCCAGCAGTGGGACAGGGGCGCTGGGCACTGAAGCTTTCTTT
NA,TRBJ1-4,TRBV6-1,NA,CASGRGNEKLFF,TGTGCCAGCGGGAGAGGAAATGAAAAACTGTTTTTT
NA,TRBJ1-1,TRBV19,TRBD1,CASSINQQGRAFF,TGTGCCAGTAGTATAAACCAACAGGGGCGAGCTTTCTTT
NA,TRBJ2-2,TRBV29-1,TRBD2,CSERDPNTGELFF,TGCAGCGAGCGGGACCCTAACACCGGGGAGCTGTTTTTT
NA,TRBJ1-2,TRBV19,NA,CASSPRGKGDAGYTF,TGTGCCAGTAGTCCAAGGGGTAAGGGAGACGCAGGCTACACCTTC
NA,TRBJ1-1,TRBV19,NA,CASSLDRNTEAFF,TGTGCCAGTAGTTTGGACAGGAACACTGAAGCTTTCTTT
once,TRBJ2-5,TRBV9,NA,CASSLTGDAETQYF,TGTGCCAGCAGCTTGACAGGAGATGCGGAGACCCAGTACTTC
few,TRBJ2-5,TRBV6-1,TRBD2,CASSPTSGEETQYF,TGTGCCAGCAGCCCGACTAGCGGAGAAGAGACCCAGTACTTC
NA,TRBJ2-5,TRBV5-5,NA,CASTLVDQETQYF,TGTGCCAGCACCCTGGTGGATCAAGAGACCCAGTACTTC
NA,TRBJ2-1,TRBV6-6,NA,CASNYVFYNEQFF,TGTGCCAGCAATTACGTCTTCTACAATGAGCAGTTCTTC
few,TRBJ2-7,TRBV28,NA,CASTLGGRDYEQYF,TGTGCCAGCACCTTAGGGGGAAGGGACTACGAGCAGTACTTC